One TCR beta chain is described in this entry. Its antigen is unidentified. From germline, CDR1 is SGDLS and CDR2 YYNGEE. This CDR3 region has 15 residues. J lost 1 base, V lost 4 bases, and 4 bases had no gene match. Assay used: immunoSEQ multiplex PCR; TCRdb lists only in-frame clones, some missing. The table includes tens of thousands of clones, 91% detected once. This specimen comes from a study of OX40 agonist ivuxolimab in advanced cancers. Study background: Prior anti-PD-1, anti-PD-L1 or anti-CTLA-4 therapy was allowed; 40% had some.

Findings and limits, study-wide: At 0.1 to 3.0 mg/kg, CD4+ and CD8+ blood T cells expanded clonally by week 6.

V usage is TRBV9 and J usage is TRBJ2-7; 11 bases are shared with TRBD1. The specimen was CD4+ or CD8+ T cells sorted from blood, collected in a trial of the OX40 agonist ivuxolimab. The clonotype was recovered from an adult with an advanced solid tumor such as melanoma, head and neck, liver or kidney cancer. The CDR3, as DNA: TGTGCCAGCAGCCTCGGGACAGGGGGATCCTACGAGCAGTACTTC. This encodes CASSLGTGGSYEQYF.